This passage covers 30 T cell receptor beta chains from one sample sequenced in a study of blood T cell repertoires in COVID-19. Assay: immunoSEQ multiplex PCR; the TCRdb copy retains only in-frame clones and omits some. This table holds 150,000 to 200,000 clones, approximately 80% found once. Input material: peripheral blood. The receptors were sampled from a woman in her 40s with COVID-19, enrolled during active disease.

In DNA form, the CDR3 reads TGTGCCAGCAGCTGGACTAGCGGGTTCACCGGGGAGCTGTTTTTT. Translating gives CASSWTSGFTGELFF. V gene TRBV5-8 combines with J gene TRBJ2-2; TRBD2 aligns across 11 bases. The V gene end was trimmed by 3 bases and the J gene end by 4 bases; junction bases not matched to a gene: 2. The germline V gene has CDR1 SGHTS and CDR2 YDEGEE. The CDR3 sequence is 15 residues long.

This chain joins TRBV15 and TRBJ2-3; 9 nucleotides align to TRBD1. CDR1 is LNHNV, CDR2 YYDKDF, per germline (reference sequence). The CDR3 totals 12 residues. V gave up 8 bases and J gave up 4 bases; unmatched junction bases: 1. CDR3: CATGTGSDTQYF. The CDR3 DNA reads as TGTGCCACCGGGACAGGGTCAGATACGCAGTATTTT.

This chain connects TRBV9 to TRBJ2-1; 8 bases are shared with TRBD2. Germline assignment: CDR1 SGDLS and CDR2 YYNGEE. V shed 4 bases and J 6 bases; nucleotides not matched to a gene: 9. The CDR3 has 15 amino acids. Here the CDR3 reads CASSPFGLAANEQFF. CDR3 nucleotides: TGTGCCAGCAGCCCCTTCGGACTAGCTGCCAATGAGCAGTTCTTC.

This clone was seen only a few times. The chain's CDR3 is CASSPTSAGFYEQYF. DNA of the CDR3: TGTGCCAGTAGCCCTACTTCCGCCGGGTTTTACGAGCAGTACTTC. The rearrangement joins TRBV19 to TRBJ2-7; D gene uncertain. The germline V and J ends were trimmed by 6 bases and 4 bases, with 19 bases remaining between them. This CDR3 is built from 15 residues. CDR1 and CDR2 (germline): LNHDA, SQIVND (reference sequence). Together with reference TRBV19 and TRBJ2-7, the CDR3 gives the full variable domain: DGGITQSPKYLFRKEGQNVTLSCEQNLNHDAMYWYRQDPGQGLRLIYYSQIVNDFQKGDIAEGYSVSREKKESFPLTVTSAQKNPTAFYLCASSPTSAGFYEQYFGPGTRLTVT.

The chain joins TRBV29-1 to TRBJ2-1; 16 bases map to TRBD2. Germline trimming cut 3 bases from V and 3 bases from J; bases unmatched to any gene: 5. Germline loops: CDR1 SQVTM, CDR2 ANQGSEA. CDR3 length: 17 amino acids. CDR3 in amino acids: CSVEGLAGGNNYNEQFF. CDR3 nucleotide sequence: TGCAGCGTTGAGGGACTAGCGGGAGGGAATAACTACAATGAGCAGTTCTTC.

The chain has TRBV3-1 (or the pseudogene TRBV3-2) and TRBJ2-3, with 8 bases aligning to TRBD2. The CDR3 covers 17 residues. Looked up from germline, CDR1 is LGHDT and CDR2 is YNNKEL (reference sequence). Losses at the gene ends were 0 bases for V and 1 base for J; bases not matched to a gene: 6. The CDR3 region has the DNA TGTGCCAGCAGCCAAGAGGTACGGCGGGGGGGCACAGATACGCAGTATTTT. This sequence encodes CASSQEVRRGGTDTQYF.

The chain uses TRBV19 and TRBJ2-7; TRBD2 agrees at 12 bases. V shed 5 bases, J shed 2 bases, and the junction held 4 bases outside the gene matches. The length of the CDR3 is 15 residues. Germline CDR1 LNHDA, CDR2 SQIVND (reference sequence). CDR3 in amino acids: CASSPGTSGPYEQYF. The CDR3 DNA follows: TGTGCCAGTAGTCCCGGGACTAGCGGGCCCTACGAGCAGTACTTC.

This clone was observed a single time. The genes are TRBV6-4 and TRBJ1-1; perhaps TRBD1 as D (5 bases). The CDR3 covers 14 residues. The germline V and J ends were trimmed by 6 bases and 5 bases, with 16 bases remaining between them. Germline V gene data show CDR1 as MRHNA and CDR2 as SNTAGT. CDR3 sequence reads: CASRTPGGRTEAFF. In DNA form, the CDR3 reads TGTGCCAGCAGAACCCCCGGGGGTAGGACTGAAGCTTTCTTT.

The chain has TRBV2 and TRBJ1-2; TRBD1 is a possible D gene (6 bases). This CDR3 is built from 14 residues. Trimming stripped 3 bases from V and 8 bases from J, with 16 bases between. In germline, CDR1 is SNHLY, CDR2 FYNNEI. The CDR3 region has the DNA TGTGCCAGCAGTGAGTGGGCAGGGGAAGAGGGCTACACCTTC. As protein: CASSEWAGEEGYTF.

This clone was seen a few times. Additional DNA sequences in this sample encode the identical CDR3. The genes are TRBV3-1 (or the pseudogene TRBV3-2) and TRBJ1-2; D is perhaps TRBD1 (6 bases). The CDR3 is made up of 12 amino acids. Trimming took off 2 bases at V and 5 bases at J, with 6 bases between the two ends. Germline-derived CDR1 and CDR2 are LGHDT and YNNKEL (reference sequence). CDR3 sequence (DNA): TGTGCCAGCAGCCAAACAGGGTATGGCTACACCTTC. It translates to CASSQTGYGYTF.

This clone was seen a single time. The rearrangement uses TRBV19 and TRBJ1-2, with D unclear. Germline CDR1 reads LNHDA; CDR2 reads SQIVND (reference sequence). CDR3 length equals 15 residues. With 5 bases removed from V and 0 bases from J, the gap between germline ends came to 13 bases. This chain's CDR3 is CASSRVADANYGYTF. The CDR3 DNA reads as TGTGCCAGTAGTCGGGTCGCTGATGCTAACTATGGCTACACCTTC.

The chain uses TRBV9 and TRBJ2-1; 11 nucleotides align to TRBD2. The V gene's germline CDR1 is SGDLS and CDR2 YYNGEE. The CDR3 loop spans 15 amino acids. V lost 3 bases to trimming and J lost 8 bases; unmatched junction nucleotides: 7. CDR3 region: CASSDLAGGRDEQFF. The CDR3 DNA is TGTGCCAGCAGCGATTTAGCGGGAGGGAGGGATGAGCAGTTCTTC.

The chain carries TRBV5-4 and TRBJ2-1; 8 bases match TRBD1. Germline trimming cut 4 bases from V and 7 bases from J; bases unmatched to any gene: 10. In germline, CDR1 is SGHNT, CDR2 YYREEE (reference sequence). The CDR3 is 15 amino acids. The CDR3, as DNA: TGTGCCAGCAGCCCGCGAGGGACAGGCTTTAATGAGCAGTTCTTC. Protein product: CASSPRGTGFNEQFF.

The CDR3 loop reads CAWRTSGRDNEQFF. CDR3 sequence (DNA): TGTGCCTGGAGGACTAGCGGGAGGGACAATGAGCAGTTCTTC. The rearrangement uses TRBV30 and TRBJ2-1; 14 nucleotides agree with TRBD2. The germline V gene has CDR1 GTSNPN and CDR2 SVGIG (reference sequence). The CDR3 has 14 residues. V was clipped by 3 bases and J by 5 bases; unmatched bases: 0.

The genes are TRBV9 and TRBJ1-1, with a weak D call TRBD1 (6 bases). CDR1 SGDLS and CDR2 YYNGEE come from the germline V gene. Trimming cost V 6 bases and J 4 bases, with 16 bases left between them. The CDR3 length is 14 residues. The CDR3 loop reads CASNPDGQTTEAFF. The CDR3 bases are TGTGCCAGCAACCCTGATGGACAGACCACTGAAGCTTTCTTT.

The genes are TRBV28 and TRBJ2-2, with D tentatively TRBD1 (6 bases). CDR3 length: 16 amino acids. Looked up from germline, CDR1 is MDHEN and CDR2 is SYDVKM. V dropped 6 bases and J dropped 2 bases, with 16 bases sitting between them. The CDR3 nucleotides read TGTGCCAGCAGCGAATCCGGACAGCACAACACCGGGGAGCTGTTTTTT. Translated: CASSESGQHNTGELFF.

The chain has TRBV19 and TRBJ2-3, with 10 bases fitting TRBD2. After removal of 6 bases from V and 2 bases from J, the junction contained 2 bases not matched to a gene. CDR1 LNHDA and CDR2 SQIVND come from the germline V gene (reference sequence). This CDR3 has 14 residues. The DNA for the CDR3 is TGTGCCAGTAGGAGCGGGGGGGCCACAGATACGCAGTATTTT. Its translation is CASRSGGATDTQYF.

The chain links TRBV10-3 to TRBJ1-1; D call uncertain. CDR3 length: 17 residues. Trimming left V 0 bases short and J 4 bases short, with 18 bases between. In germline, CDR1 is ENHRY, CDR2 SYGVKD. CDR3 region: CAISESRPGTAGTEAFF. Written as DNA, the CDR3 is TGTGCCATCAGTGAGTCGCGTCCAGGAACCGCGGGCACTGAAGCTTTCTTT.

This chain links TRBV10-2 with TRBJ2-2, with 9 bases aligning to TRBD2. CDR3 length: 16 amino acids. Germline V lookup: CDR1 WSHSY, CDR2 SAAADI. The ends lost 4 bases at V and 7 bases at J; junction bases unmatched: 10. The CDR3 protein is CASSVGSGSFGGELFF. The CDR3 DNA reads as TGCGCCAGCAGTGTGGGTAGCGGGAGCTTTGGCGGGGAGCTGTTTTTT.

This chain connects TRBV11-1 to TRBJ1-1; possibly TRBD1 for D (6 bases). The germline V gene has CDR1 SGHAT and CDR2 FQDESV (reference sequence). The CDR3 sequence is 15 residues long. The V gene lost 3 bases and the J gene lost 4 bases, with 15 bases spanning the gap. The CDR3 reads CASSFGRGIRTEAFF. DNA of the CDR3: TGTGCCAGCAGCTTTGGCAGGGGCATTCGCACTGAAGCTTTCTTT.

The chain's CDR3 is CATSDIAGTQETQYF. CDR3 DNA: TGTGCCACCAGTGATATAGCGGGAACCCAAGAGACCCAGTACTTC. The chain joins TRBV24-1 to TRBJ2-5, with 8 bases identical to TRBD2. This CDR3 region has 15 residues. Trimming took 3 bases from V and 1 from J; bases not matched to a gene: 3. Germline V gene data show CDR1 as KGHDR and CDR2 as SFDVKD.

CDR3 loop: CASSLLGGRRAGETQYF. The CDR3 DNA is TGTGCCAGCAGCTTGCTGGGCGGGAGAAGGGCTGGAGAGACCCAGTACTTC. The rearrangement joins TRBV7-9 to TRBJ2-5; 7 bases fit TRBD2. The CDR3 is 17 residues long. After removal of 3 bases from V and 4 bases from J, the junction contained 14 bases not matched to a gene. Germline V lookup: CDR1 SEHNR, CDR2 FQNEAQ (reference sequence).

The V gene is TRBV28, the J gene TRBJ1-5; TRBD1 aligns across 8 bases. V shed 6 bases, J shed 6 bases, and the junction held 4 bases outside the gene matches. CDR3 length: 13 amino acids. From germline, CDR1 is MDHEN and CDR2 SYDVKM. CDR3 region: CASRGQGGQPQHF. The CDR3 nucleotides read TGTGCCAGCAGAGGACAGGGAGGTCAGCCCCAGCATTTT.

This clone has only a few counts. The rearrangement links TRBV15 to TRBJ1-5, with 10 bases lining up with TRBD1. This CDR3 spans 14 amino acids. The J segment lost 7 bases and the V segment lost 1 base, leaving 1 base of the junction unmatched. Germline V CDR1 and CDR2: LNHNV, YYDKDF (reference sequence). The CDR3 region is CATSRGTGGQPQHF. Here the CDR3 DNA reads TGTGCCACCAGCAGAGGGACAGGGGGACAGCCCCAGCATTTT.

CDR3 protein: CASQRTSGGYNEQFF. The CDR3, as DNA: TGTGCCAGCCAAAGGACTAGCGGGGGGTACAATGAGCAGTTCTTC. The V and J genes are TRBV2 and TRBJ2-1, with 14 bases lining up with TRBD2. Unmatched junction bases numbered 4, after V lost 8 bases and J lost 4 bases. This CDR3 is built from 15 residues. In germline, CDR1 is SNHLY, CDR2 FYNNEI.

The chain couples TRBV13 to TRBJ1-1, with 10 bases that match TRBD1. V lost 5 bases to trimming and J lost 5 bases; unmatched junction nucleotides: 8. Germline CDR1 PRHDT, CDR2 FYEKMQ (reference sequence). The CDR3 length is 15 residues. The CDR3 loop reads CASSLPGTGVTEAFF. The CDR3 bases are TGTGCCAGCAGCCTCCCCGGGACAGGGGTTACTGAAGCTTTCTTT.

This chain links TRBV28 with TRBJ1-5, with TRBD1 matching over 10 bases. V was pared by 2 bases and J by 1 base, with 11 bases of the junction left unmatched. From germline, CDR1 is MDHEN and CDR2 SYDVKM. The CDR3 is 19 residues long. The CDR3 sequence is CASSLGRATGGSSNQPQHF. Here the CDR3 DNA reads TGTGCCAGCAGTTTAGGTCGGGCGACAGGGGGCTCGAGCAATCAGCCCCAGCATTTT.

CDR3 in DNA: TGTGCCAGCAGCCCCCAGGTAGCGGCCTCCTACGAGCAGTACTTC. Protein product: CASSPQVAASYEQYF. The chain is built from TRBV11-2 and TRBJ2-7, with TRBD2 as a possible D gene (6 bases). V lost 5 bases to trimming and J lost 0 bases, with 14 bases between them. Germline CDR1 reads SGHAT; CDR2 reads FQNNGV. The CDR3 extends over 15 amino acids.

The V and J genes are TRBV6-5 and TRBJ1-5; a weak D match, TRBD1 (5 bases). Per germline, CDR1 MNHEY and CDR2 SVGAGI. The germline V and J ends were trimmed by 6 bases and 4 bases, with 10 bases remaining between them. This CDR3 comprises 13 residues. The CDR3 protein is CASRRTSNQPQHF. CDR3 DNA: TGTGCCAGCAGGCGGACATCAAATCAGCCCCAGCATTTT.

J is TRBJ2-1 and V is TRBV2, with D hard to call. Trimming removed 4 bases at V and 1 base at J, with 5 bases between. The length of the CDR3 is 13 residues. Germline V CDR1 and CDR2: SNHLY, FYNNEI. The CDR3 here is CASSAVSYNEQFF. CDR3 DNA sequence: TGTGCCAGCAGTGCGGTATCCTACAATGAGCAGTTCTTC.